The text below deals with one TCR beta chain. There is no known antigen for this receptor. Base quality data are lacking; no much larger clone is found one base away. The sample comes from a study of T cell responses to AZD1222 COVID-19 vaccine (dated by TCRdb to about 2021). Describing the broader study: TCR sequencing was performed for 230 to 250 trial participants, of whom roughly 200 were given two doses of AZD1222 and approximately 25 were given two doses of MenACWY control vaccine. Trial participants were enrolled into age subgroups of 18-55, 56-69 and 70-plus years, which contained around 140, 26 and 57 TCR-sequenced participants, respectively.

The CDR3 regions of human TCRbeta chains were analyzed by immunosequencing. From the authors' description of their analysis: TCRs in the repertoires were compared against a reference library of SARS-CoV-2-specific TCRs that had been generated with the MIRA antigen-specificity platform. Breadth meant the fraction of unique TCRs that were SARS-CoV-2-associated, whereas depth meant the fraction of total T cells that were SARS-CoV-2-associated. Each spike-specific TCR was assigned to its reactive spike region and to a CD4 or CD8 class using the MIRA data. Log10-transformed breadth and depth values were compared by one-way ANOVA with Sidak's multiple comparisons tests. The immuneACCESS repertoire file appears here via TCRdb, limited to in-frame rearrangements. These files lack a portion of the clones; in checked studies, under half of the deficit traces to unresolved V genes, and the cause of the others is not known. V, J and clone size reflect that table, while D and trimming were determined from the DNA. The sample records 20,000 or so clones, roughly 81% of which are singletons. The top ten clones comprise over 20% of the sample.

Interpreted using the paper, the time point label stands for: about 28 days (+/-7) after the second vaccine dose. AZD1222 recipients with second doses at about 4 weeks or about 12 weeks were pooled, because spike-specific TCR depth and breadth did not differ between schedules. The vaccinee samples were drawn from two UK trials, COV001 and COV002, one of which was a single-blind randomized controlled phase 2/3 trial testing AZD1222 (ChAdOx1 nCoV-19) in healthy adults. For TCRbeta chain sequencing, PBMC samples from trial participants were taken at day 0 and at day 28 after the second dose. Per the germline V gene, SGDLS is the CDR1 and YYNGEE is the CDR2. There are 14 amino acids in the CDR3, from cysteine to phenylalanine inclusive. Of the read, only the CDR3 DNA is kept; its 42 bases are in frame from base 1. The V end loses 4 bases and the J end loses 12 bases, and a stretch of 20 bases separates them.

General findings and caveats noted by the study authors: In the small 56-69-year group, the increase in depth fell short of significance, most likely because of low power. The whole spike protein was spanned by vaccine-associated CD4 TCRs, and dominant responses were seen in regions 160-218 and 743-854. Participants were mostly white British and included more females than males, and it was suggested by the authors that clonal diversity may have been underestimated. Because no day 14 peak-response samples were available, repertoires were characterized only after the peak T cell response. Spike-specific TCR breadth and depth rose significantly after two AZD1222 doses compared with day 0 and with MenACWY recipients. Reportedly, almost half of the unique spike-specific TCRs recognized epitopes lying outside the regions that are mutated in the B.1.351 and B.1.1.7 variants. Conclusions about previously exposed vaccinees are limited because only five or six AZD1222 recipients were SARS-CoV-2 seropositive at baseline.

This receptor chain uses TRBV9 and TRBJ2-1; TRBD2 might be the D gene, on 7 matching bases. The TCR comes from an adult who received the AZD1222 COVID-19 vaccine. The sequences come from peripheral blood, collected 28 days after the second AZD1222 dose. The bases read TGTGCCAGCAGCCTCCCGGGGGGCGGGTCCGGGCAGTTCTTC. Translated, it reads CASSLPGGGSGQFF.